This T cell receptor (beta chain) was sequenced during a study of blood T cells in healthy people across ages. PCR was performed a second time for 7 to 11 cycles using a sample-barcoded 5' primer and a J-beta primer mix. TCRdb called the 5' RACE reads again in MiXCR, with one record for every CDR3 protein. The table includes hundreds of thousands of distinct CDR3 sequences, about 30% detected once. The authors drew about 9.9 milliliters of peripheral blood from each donor. This clonotype was found many times. The V gene end was trimmed by 5 bases and the J gene end by 1 base; junction bases not matched to a gene: 4. Germline V gives CDR1 SNHLY, CDR2 FYNNEI. This CDR3 region has 14 residues.

The TCR sequence derives from a woman aged 80 or over in good health. V gene TRBV2 combines with J gene TRBJ2-5, with 7 bases identical to TRBD2. Specimen: blood. The CDR3 sequence: CASSSSGPQETQYF. DNA for the CDR3: TGTGCCAGCAGTTCTAGCGGACCCCAAGAGACCCAGTACTTC.